These T cell receptor beta chains were read from a single sample in a study of blood T cell repertoires in COVID-19. Repertoires were generated with immunoSEQ multiplex PCR, while TCRdb's copy carries only in-frame clones and drops some. Among fewer than 300,000 clones, about four fifths were seen once, and the ten largest hold about 5%. Material: PBMCs or T cells enriched from blood (not recorded which). The receptors come from a man aged 35 to 55 who had been exposed to COVID-19. Each CDR3 is given with its conserved first and last residue. The order of the fields is J gene, clone size, V gene, D gene, CDR3 DNA, CDR3 protein. A D gene is named only where the DNA matches it firmly. Size is stated for part of the rows, as once, few or many counts, or as a class when the clone is expanded.

>TRBJ1-6|once|TRBV11-2|TRBD1
TGTGCCAGCAGCTCCACTACCGGGACAGGGAATAATTCACCCCTCCACTTT
CASSSTTGTGNNSPLHF
>TRBJ1-1|NA|TRBV9|TRBD1
TGTGCCAGCAGCGTAGCCCCGCCGCGCACCGGGACAGGGATGACTGAAGCTTTCTTT
CASSVAPPRTGTGMTEAFF
>TRBJ2-7|NA|TRBV5-1|TRBD1
TGCGCCAGCAGCTTGGCCGGGACAGCCCTAACCTACGAGCAGTACTTC
CASSLAGTALTYEQYF
>TRBJ2-7|NA|TRBV10-2|NA
TGCGCCAGCAGTGAGTTCAGTAGCGGAGGCTACGAGCAGTACTTC
CASSEFSSGGYEQYF
>TRBJ2-7|NA|TRBV5-1|TRBD2
TGCGCCAGCAGCCTGGGAGGGAGGGACGAGCAGTACTTC
CASSLGGRDEQYF
>TRBJ1-1|NA|TRBV10-3|NA
TGTGCCATCATGATGGACTTAAACACTGAAGCTTTCTTT
CAIMMDLNTEAFF
>TRBJ2-1|NA|TRBV11-1|TRBD1
TGTGCCAGCAGTGAGACAGGGGGCCTCAATGAGCAGTTCTTC
CASSETGGLNEQFF
>TRBJ2-1|few|TRBV24-1|NA
TGTGCCACGGAGGACGGCTACAATGAGCAGTTCTTC
CATEDGYNEQFF
>TRBJ1-2|NA|TRBV12-3/TRBV12-4|TRBD1
TGTGCCAGCAGTGGGACAGTAAACTATGGCTACACCTTC
CASSGTVNYGYTF
>TRBJ2-4|NA|TRBV30|TRBD2
TGTGCCTGGACAAGCGGGAGGGCCAAAAACATTCAGTACTTC
CAWTSGRAKNIQYF
>TRBJ2-7|NA|TRBV24-1|NA
TGTGCCACCAGTGATGGGGGCGCCTACGAGCAGTACTTC
CATSDGGAYEQYF
>TRBJ1-1|NA|TRBV10-3|NA
TGTGCCATCAGGGGGCTGACCACTGAAGCTTTCTTT
CAIRGLTTEAFF
>TRBJ1-4|NA|TRBV7-9|NA
TGTGCCAGCAGCTCAGATAGGAGGGGCCGAGAAAAACTGTTTTTT
CASSSDRRGREKLFF
>TRBJ2-2|NA|TRBV5-1|TRBD1
TGCGCCAGCCACAGGACAGGGAACACCGGGGAGCTGTTTTTT
CASHRTGNTGELFF
>TRBJ1-4|NA|TRBV5-1|NA
TGCGCCAGCAGCTTGAATTCGGCGGTTAATGAAAAACTGTTTTTT
CASSLNSAVNEKLFF
>TRBJ1-1|NA|TRBV19|NA
TGTGCCAGTAGTTCAGACATCTCTACCTTGAACACTGAAGCTTTCTTT
CASSSDISTLNTEAFF
>TRBJ2-3|NA|TRBV2|NA
TGTGCCAGCAGCGAACCCGGACATCCTACGCAGTATTTT
CASSEPGHPTQYF
>TRBJ2-3|NA|TRBV11-2|TRBD2
TGTGCCAGCAGCTCGAGGACTAGCGGGAGAGCAGATACGCAGTATTTT
CASSSRTSGRADTQYF
>TRBJ1-2|NA|TRBV27|NA
TGTGCCAGCAGTCAGGGAGGGGCTCCCTATGGCTACACCTTC
CASSQGGAPYGYTF
>TRBJ2-5|NA|TRBV9|NA
TGTGCCAGCAGCGTAGACACGATATCAGAGACCCAGTACTTC
CASSVDTISETQYF
>TRBJ1-2|NA|TRBV5-1|NA
TGCGCCAGCAGCTTGGCCCCGGACTTAATATCCAGTGGCTACACCTTC
CASSLAPDLISSGYTF
>TRBJ1-2|NA|TRBV5-4|NA
TGTGCCAGCAGCTTCTCAGGGGTTAGCCATGGCTACACCTTC
CASSFSGVSHGYTF